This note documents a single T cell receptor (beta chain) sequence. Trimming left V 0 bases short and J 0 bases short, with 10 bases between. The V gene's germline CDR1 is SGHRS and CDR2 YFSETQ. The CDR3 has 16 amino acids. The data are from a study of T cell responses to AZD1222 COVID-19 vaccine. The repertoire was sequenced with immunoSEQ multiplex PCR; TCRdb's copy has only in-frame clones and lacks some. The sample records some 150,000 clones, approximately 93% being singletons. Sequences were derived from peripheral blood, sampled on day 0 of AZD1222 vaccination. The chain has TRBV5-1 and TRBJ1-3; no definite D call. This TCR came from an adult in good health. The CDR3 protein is CASSLEPSASGNTIYF. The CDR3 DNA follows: TGCGCCAGCAGCTTGGAGCCCAGTGCCTCTGGAAACACCATATATTTT.